The 15 T cell receptor beta chains in this list originate from one sample, sequenced in a study of T-cell reconstitution after alpha-beta-depleted transplantation in children. Researchers prepared the TCRbeta library using unique molecular identifiers, the study reports. TCRdb reanalysed the PCR reads using MiXCR and keeps one entry per CDR3 protein. The sample has 450,000 to 600,000 distinct CDR3 sequences, 10% to 15% seen once. Specimen: PBMCs, mostly from graft donor cells, collected 360 days after TCRalphabeta/CD19-depleted stem cell transplant. The receptors derive from a male patient younger than 18 who had a stem cell transplant for acute myeloid leukemia, so the T cells may come from the graft donor.

This clonotype was counted ten times or more. The V gene is TRBV12-3 or TRBV12-4, the J gene TRBJ2-4; no clear D gene. The CDR3 runs 15 residues. Trimming removed 7 bases from V and 7 bases from J, with 20 bases in between. The CDR3 region is CASTSNTQRRNIQYF. The CDR3 region has the DNA TGTGCCAGCACCTCCAACACCCAGCGCAGGAACATTCAGTACTTC.

This clonotype has only a few counts. The rearrangement joins TRBV5-1 to TRBJ2-7, with 9 bases identical to TRBD1. The V gene's germline CDR1 is SGHRS and CDR2 YFSETQ. With 4 bases clipped from V and 2 bases from J, the junction kept 10 bases outside the gene matches. The CDR3 is 16 amino acids. This CDR3 is CASSRPAGQGAYEQYF. CDR3 bases: TGCGCCAGCAGCCGTCCTGCGGGACAGGGTGCCTACGAGCAGTACTTC.

This clonotype was counted ten times or more. The rearrangement uses TRBV21-1 and TRBJ2-2; the table's D call TRBD1 went unverified against the DNA. TRBV21-1 is noted as a pseudogene. The CDR3 loop spans 17 amino acids. The CDR3 spells CASSRVSRRALSRELFF. The CDR3 coding sequence is TGTGCCAGCAGCAGAGTTTCCCGACGGGCGTTATCTAGGGAGCTGTTTTTT.

This clonotype has ten or more counts. The chain recombines TRBV10-3 with TRBJ2-7; 9 positions match TRBD1. The CDR3 sequence is 15 residues long. Trimming cost V 0 bases and J 4 bases; bases outside gene matches: 4. Germline CDR1 is ENHRY and CDR2 is SYGVKD. CDR3 nucleotide sequence: TGTGCCATCAGTGAGTCGTGGGACAGGGTTTACGAGCAGTACTTC. Amino acids: CAISESWDRVYEQYF.

The table lists this clonotype with a few counts. J is TRBJ2-7 and V is TRBV29-1; tentative D call: TRBD1 (6 bases). This CDR3 has 14 amino acids. Deletions cut 4 bases from V and 1 base from J, with 14 bases between. Germline V lookup: CDR1 SQVTM, CDR2 ANQGSEA. Here the CDR3 DNA reads TGCAGCGTTGCCAGGGACAAGGTATCCTACGAGCAGTACTTC. It translates to CSVARDKVSYEQYF.

The chain employs TRBV6-5 and TRBJ1-1; no reliable D call. This CDR3 comprises 11 residues. V was clipped by 7 bases and J by 3 bases, with 6 bases between them. Germline values: CDR1 MNHEY, CDR2 SVGAGI. CDR3 protein: CASTRDTEAFF. Written as DNA, the CDR3 is TGTGCCAGCACGCGGGACACTGAAGCTTTCTTT.

The rearrangement links TRBV20-1 to TRBJ1-6, with 7 nucleotides matching TRBD1. V lost 6 bases, J lost 11 bases, and 10 bases stayed unmatched. The CDR3 is made up of 13 amino acids. The V gene's germline CDR1 is DFQATT and CDR2 SNEGSKA (reference sequence). The CDR3 coding sequence is TGCAGTGCCGCTCCGGGACAGCGAGCACCCCTCCACTTT. Translating it yields CSAAPGQRAPLHF.

There are many counts of this clonotype. The gene calls are TRBV6-2 or TRBV6-3 and TRBJ2-2; no clear D. V was cut by 2 bases and J by 12 bases, with 7 bases left in between. The germline CDR1 and CDR2 sequences are MNHEY and SVGEGT. CDR3 size: 11 residues. The CDR3 loop reads CASSYLGQLFF. DNA of the CDR3: TGTGCCAGCAGTTACCTCGGACAGCTGTTTTTT.

This clonotype occurred a few times. The chain has TRBV5-1 and TRBJ2-2; D is uncertain. CDR1 and CDR2 (germline): SGHRS, YFSETQ. Trimming shortened V by 7 bases and J by 0 bases, and 7 bases separated the two germline ends. The CDR3 is 13 amino acids. This CDR3 is CASATSNTGELFF. Here the CDR3 DNA reads TGCGCCAGCGCGACATCGAACACCGGGGAGCTGTTTTTT. Supplemented by reference TRBV5-1 and TRBJ2-2, the full variable domain reads KAGVTQTPRYLIKTRGQQVTLSCSPISGHRSVSWYQQTPGQGLQFLFEYFSETQRNKGNFPGRFSGRQFSNSRSEMNVSTLELGDSALYLCASATSNTGELFFGEGSRLTVL.

This clonotype was seen repeatedly, ten times or more. The J gene is TRBJ2-3, the V gene TRBV20-1; maybe TRBD2 (6 bases). Germline V gene data show CDR1 as DFQATT and CDR2 as SNEGSKA (reference sequence). This CDR3 contains 13 residues. The V end was cut by 7 bases, the J end by 2 bases, with 13 bases between. Written as DNA, the CDR3 is TGCAGTGTTAGGACTACTTACACAGATACGCAGTATTTT. This encodes CSVRTTYTDTQYF.

V and J are TRBV10-3 and TRBJ2-1, with 9 bases that match TRBD1. Trimming took 0 bases from V and 5 from J; bases not matched to a gene: 5. This CDR3 comprises 16 residues. Germline V CDR1 and CDR2: ENHRY, SYGVKD. The CDR3 here is CAISESGTGTNNEQFF. The CDR3 DNA reads as TGTGCCATCAGTGAGTCGGGGACAGGGACTAACAATGAGCAGTTCTTC.

V gene TRBV15 combines with J gene TRBJ2-7; D might be TRBD1 or TRBD2, each matching 5 bases. The CDR3 sequence is 14 residues long. Trimming took off 5 bases at V and 4 bases at J, with 15 bases between the two ends. Germline CDR1 reads LNHNV; CDR2 reads YYDKDF (reference sequence). This chain's CDR3 is CATSRGETTYEQYF. The CDR3 DNA is TGTGCCACCAGCCGAGGGGAGACGACATACGAGCAGTACTTC.

The sample holds many counts of this clonotype. The chain has TRBV28 and TRBJ2-5, with 11 bases that match TRBD1. J was trimmed by 4 bases and V by 6 bases; bases with no gene match: 4. The CDR3 consists of 14 residues. The V gene's germline CDR1 is MDHEN and CDR2 SYDVKM. Here the CDR3 reads CASSWDRGLETQYF. CDR3 bases: TGTGCCAGCAGCTGGGACAGGGGGTTAGAGACCCAGTACTTC.

V usage is TRBV3-1 and J usage is TRBJ2-3; D may correspond to TRBD1 or TRBD2 (6 bases each). This CDR3 is 16 amino acids long. The germline V and J ends were trimmed by 5 bases and 6 bases, with 21 bases remaining between them. Germline CDR1 reads LGHDT; CDR2 reads YNNKEL (reference sequence). In DNA, the CDR3 is TGTGCCAGCAGCTCGTACAGGGAGGCGGATTTTGATACGCAGTATTTT. Translated, it gives CASSSYREADFDTQYF.

This clonotype was counted between two and nine times. The chain employs TRBV20-1 and TRBJ2-5; D not certain. The CDR3 contains 11 residues. CDR1 DFQATT and CDR2 SNEGSKA come from the germline V gene (reference sequence). Trimming left V 0 bases short and J 5 bases short, with 4 bases between. The CDR3 nucleotides read TGCAGTGCTAGAGAGACGGAGACCCAGTACTTC. Amino acids: CSARETETQYF.